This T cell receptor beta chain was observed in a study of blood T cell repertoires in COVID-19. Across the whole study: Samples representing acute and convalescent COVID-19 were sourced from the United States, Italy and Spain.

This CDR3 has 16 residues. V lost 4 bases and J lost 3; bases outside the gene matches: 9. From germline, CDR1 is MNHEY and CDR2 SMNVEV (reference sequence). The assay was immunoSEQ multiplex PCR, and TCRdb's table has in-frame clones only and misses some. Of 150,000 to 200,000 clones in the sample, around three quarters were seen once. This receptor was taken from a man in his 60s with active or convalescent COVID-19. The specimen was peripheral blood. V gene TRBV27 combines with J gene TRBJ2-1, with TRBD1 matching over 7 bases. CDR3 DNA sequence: TGTGCCAGCAGTTACCACCGGGACAGTTTCTACAATGAGCAGTTCTTC. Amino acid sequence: CASSYHRDSFYNEQFF.